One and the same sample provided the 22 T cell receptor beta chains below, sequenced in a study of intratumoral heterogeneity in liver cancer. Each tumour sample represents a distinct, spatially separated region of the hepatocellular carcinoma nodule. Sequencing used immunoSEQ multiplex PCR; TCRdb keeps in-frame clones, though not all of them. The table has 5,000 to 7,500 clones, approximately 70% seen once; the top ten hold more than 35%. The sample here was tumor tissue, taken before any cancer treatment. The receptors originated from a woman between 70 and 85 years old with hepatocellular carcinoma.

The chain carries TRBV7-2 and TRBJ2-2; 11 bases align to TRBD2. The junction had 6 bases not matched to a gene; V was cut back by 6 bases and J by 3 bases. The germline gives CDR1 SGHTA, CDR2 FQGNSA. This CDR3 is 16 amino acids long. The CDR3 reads CASSPVAGGDTGELFF. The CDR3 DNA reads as TGTGCCAGCAGTCCTGTAGCGGGAGGGGACACCGGGGAGCTGTTTTTT.

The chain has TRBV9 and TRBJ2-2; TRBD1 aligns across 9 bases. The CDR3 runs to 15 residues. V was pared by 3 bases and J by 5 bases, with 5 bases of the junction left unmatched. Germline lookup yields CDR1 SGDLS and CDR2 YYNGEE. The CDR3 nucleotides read TGTGCCAGCAGCGAAACAGGGGGCGTTACCGGGGAGCTGTTTTTT. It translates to CASSETGGVTGELFF.

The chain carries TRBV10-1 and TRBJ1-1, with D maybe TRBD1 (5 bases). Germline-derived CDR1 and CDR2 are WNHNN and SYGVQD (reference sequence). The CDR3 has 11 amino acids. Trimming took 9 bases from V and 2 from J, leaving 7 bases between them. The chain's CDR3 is CARGENTEAFF. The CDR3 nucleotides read TGCGCCAGAGGGGAAAACACTGAAGCTTTCTTT.

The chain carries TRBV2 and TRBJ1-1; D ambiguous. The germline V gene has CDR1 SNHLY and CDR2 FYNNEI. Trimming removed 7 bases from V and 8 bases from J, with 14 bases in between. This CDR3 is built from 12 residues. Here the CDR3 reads CASTTVLAEAFF. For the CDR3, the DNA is TGTGCCAGCACCACAGTGCTAGCCGAAGCTTTCTTT.

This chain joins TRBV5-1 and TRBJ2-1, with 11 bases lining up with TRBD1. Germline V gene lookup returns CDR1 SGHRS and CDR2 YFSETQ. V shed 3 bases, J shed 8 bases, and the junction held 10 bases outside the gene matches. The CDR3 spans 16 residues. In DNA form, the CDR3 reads TGCGCCAGCAGCTGGGATGGACAGGGGGCAGGGGATGAGCAGTTCTTC. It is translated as CASSWDGQGAGDEQFF.

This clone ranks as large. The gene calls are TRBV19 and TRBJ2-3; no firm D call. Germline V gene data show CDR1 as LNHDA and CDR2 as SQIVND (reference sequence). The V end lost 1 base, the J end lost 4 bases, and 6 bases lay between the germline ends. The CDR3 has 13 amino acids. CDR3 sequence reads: CASSIGVADTQYF. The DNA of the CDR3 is TGTGCCAGTAGTATAGGGGTTGCAGATACGCAGTATTTT. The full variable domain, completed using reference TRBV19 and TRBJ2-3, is DGGITQSPKYLFRKEGQNVTLSCEQNLNHDAMYWYRQDPGQGLRLIYYSQIVNDFQKGDIAEGYSVSREKKESFPLTVTSAQKNPTAFYLCASSIGVADTQYFGPGTRLTVL.

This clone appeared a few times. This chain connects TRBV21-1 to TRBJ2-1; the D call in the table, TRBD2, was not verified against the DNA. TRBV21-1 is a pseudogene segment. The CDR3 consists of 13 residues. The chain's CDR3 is CASSKVARDEQFF. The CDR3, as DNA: TGTGCCAGCAGCAAGGTGGCTCGGGATGAGCAGTTCTTC.

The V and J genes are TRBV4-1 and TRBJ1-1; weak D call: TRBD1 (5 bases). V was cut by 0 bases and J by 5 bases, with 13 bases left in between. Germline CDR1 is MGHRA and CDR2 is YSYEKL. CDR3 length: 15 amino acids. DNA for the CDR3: TGCGCCAGCAGCCAAGATCGGGGGGATGGTACTGAAGCTTTCTTT. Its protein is CASSQDRGDGTEAFF.

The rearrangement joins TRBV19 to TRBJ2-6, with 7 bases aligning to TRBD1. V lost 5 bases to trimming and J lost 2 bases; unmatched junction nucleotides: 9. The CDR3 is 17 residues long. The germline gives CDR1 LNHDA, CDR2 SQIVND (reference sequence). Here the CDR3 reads CASSPPHRGTGANVLTF. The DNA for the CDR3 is TGTGCCAGTAGTCCCCCCCACAGGGGTACTGGGGCCAACGTCCTGACTTTC.

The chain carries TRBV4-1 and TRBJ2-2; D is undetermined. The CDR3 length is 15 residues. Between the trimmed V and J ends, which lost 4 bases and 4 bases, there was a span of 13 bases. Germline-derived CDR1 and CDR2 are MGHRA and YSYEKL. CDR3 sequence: CASSPQTLGTGELFF. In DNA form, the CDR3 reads TGCGCCAGCAGCCCCCAAACCCTCGGCACCGGGGAGCTGTTTTTT.

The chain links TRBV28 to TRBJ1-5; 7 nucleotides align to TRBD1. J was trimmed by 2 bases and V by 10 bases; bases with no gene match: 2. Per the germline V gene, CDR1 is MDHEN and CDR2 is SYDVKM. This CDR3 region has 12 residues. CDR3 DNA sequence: TGTGCCACAACAGGGGGCAATCAGCCCCAGCATTTT. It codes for CATTGGNQPQHF.

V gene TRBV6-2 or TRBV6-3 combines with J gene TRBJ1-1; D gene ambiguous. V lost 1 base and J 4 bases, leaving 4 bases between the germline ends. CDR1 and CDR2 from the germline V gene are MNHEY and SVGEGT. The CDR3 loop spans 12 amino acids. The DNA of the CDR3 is TGTGCCAGCAGTTACTTTCGCACTGAAGCTTTCTTT. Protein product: CASSYFRTEAFF.

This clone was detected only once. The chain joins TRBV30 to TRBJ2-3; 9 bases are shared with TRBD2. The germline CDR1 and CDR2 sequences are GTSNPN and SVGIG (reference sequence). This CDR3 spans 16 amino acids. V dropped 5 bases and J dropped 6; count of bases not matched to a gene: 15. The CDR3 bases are TGTGCCTGGCGAGCTCTCGGCGGGAGGGCAATTGATACGCAGTATTTT. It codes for CAWRALGGRAIDTQYF.

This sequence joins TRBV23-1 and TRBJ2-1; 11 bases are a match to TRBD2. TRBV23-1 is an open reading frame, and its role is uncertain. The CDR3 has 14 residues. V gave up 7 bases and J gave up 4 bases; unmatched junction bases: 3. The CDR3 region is CASKTSGSYNEQFF. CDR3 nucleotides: TGCGCCAGCAAAACTAGCGGGAGTTACAATGAGCAGTTCTTC.

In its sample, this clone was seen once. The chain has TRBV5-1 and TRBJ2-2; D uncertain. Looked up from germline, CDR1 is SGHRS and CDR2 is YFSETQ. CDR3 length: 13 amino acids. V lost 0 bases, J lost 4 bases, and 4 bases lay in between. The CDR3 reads CASSLAGTGELFF. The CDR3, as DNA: TGCGCCAGCAGCTTGGCCGGCACCGGGGAGCTGTTTTTT.

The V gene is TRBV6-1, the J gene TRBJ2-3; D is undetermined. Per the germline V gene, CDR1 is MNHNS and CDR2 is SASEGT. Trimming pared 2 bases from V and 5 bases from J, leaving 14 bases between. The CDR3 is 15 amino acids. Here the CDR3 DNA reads TGTGCCAGCAGTGAACGGAATAACGTTCAAGATACGCAGTATTTT. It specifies CASSERNNVQDTQYF.

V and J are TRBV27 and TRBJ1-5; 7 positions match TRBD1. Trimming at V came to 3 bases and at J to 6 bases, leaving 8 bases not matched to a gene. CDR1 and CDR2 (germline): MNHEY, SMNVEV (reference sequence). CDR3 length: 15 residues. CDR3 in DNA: TGTGCCAGCAGTTTGGGAGGGGGCGCCGGTCAGCCCCAGCATTTT. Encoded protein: CASSLGGGAGQPQHF.

The CDR3 loop is CASSLRLAGASDTQYF. In DNA form, the CDR3 reads TGTGCCAGCAGCTTAAGACTAGCGGGAGCATCAGATACGCAGTATTTT. The chain recombines TRBV5-6 with TRBJ2-3; TRBD2 matches at 12 bases. This CDR3 contains 16 residues. Germline V gene lookup returns CDR1 SGHDT and CDR2 YYEEEE. Trimming took 2 bases from V and 4 from J; bases not matched to a gene: 5.

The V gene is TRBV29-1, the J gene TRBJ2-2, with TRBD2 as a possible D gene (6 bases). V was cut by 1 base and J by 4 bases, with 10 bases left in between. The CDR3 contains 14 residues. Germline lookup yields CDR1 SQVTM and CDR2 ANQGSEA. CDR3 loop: CSVEVRGITGELFF. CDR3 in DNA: TGCAGCGTTGAAGTTCGGGGGATCACCGGGGAGCTGTTTTTT.

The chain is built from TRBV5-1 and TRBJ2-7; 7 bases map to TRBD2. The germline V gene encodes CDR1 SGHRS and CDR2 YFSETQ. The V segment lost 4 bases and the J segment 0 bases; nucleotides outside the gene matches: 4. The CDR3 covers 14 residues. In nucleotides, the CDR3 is TGCGCCAGCAGCCCTAGCGGTCTCTCCTACGAGCAGTACTTC. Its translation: CASSPSGLSYEQYF.

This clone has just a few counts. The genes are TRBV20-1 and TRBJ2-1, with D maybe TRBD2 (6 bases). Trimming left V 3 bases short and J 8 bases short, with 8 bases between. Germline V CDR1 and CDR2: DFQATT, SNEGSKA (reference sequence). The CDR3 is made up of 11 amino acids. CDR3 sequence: CSASKRDEQFF. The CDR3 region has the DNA TGCAGTGCTAGTAAGCGGGATGAGCAGTTCTTC.

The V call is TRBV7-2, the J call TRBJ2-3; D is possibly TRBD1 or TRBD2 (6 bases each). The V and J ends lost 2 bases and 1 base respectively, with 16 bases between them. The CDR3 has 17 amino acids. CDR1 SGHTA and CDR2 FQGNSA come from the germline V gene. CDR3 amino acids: CASSLSSRGPGTDTQYF. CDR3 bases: TGTGCCAGCAGCTTATCTTCTCGGGGGCCCGGCACAGATACGCAGTATTTT. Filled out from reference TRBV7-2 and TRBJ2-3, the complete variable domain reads GAGVSQSPSNKVTEKGKDVELRCDPISGHTALYWYRQSLGQGLEFLIYFQGNSAPDKSGLPSDRFSAERTGGSVSTLTIQRTQQEDSAVYLCASSLSSRGPGTDTQYFGPGTRLTVL.